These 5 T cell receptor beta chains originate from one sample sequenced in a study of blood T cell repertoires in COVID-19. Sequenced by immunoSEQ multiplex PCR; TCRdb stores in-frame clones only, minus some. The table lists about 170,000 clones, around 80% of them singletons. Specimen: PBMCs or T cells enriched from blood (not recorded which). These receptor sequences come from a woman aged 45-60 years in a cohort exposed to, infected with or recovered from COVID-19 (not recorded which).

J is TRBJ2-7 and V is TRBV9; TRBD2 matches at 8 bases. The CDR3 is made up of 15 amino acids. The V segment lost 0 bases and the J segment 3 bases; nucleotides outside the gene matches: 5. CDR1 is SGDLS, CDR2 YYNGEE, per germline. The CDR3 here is CASSVEASGYYEQYF. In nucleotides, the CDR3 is TGTGCCAGCAGCGTAGAGGCTAGCGGGTACTACGAGCAGTACTTC.

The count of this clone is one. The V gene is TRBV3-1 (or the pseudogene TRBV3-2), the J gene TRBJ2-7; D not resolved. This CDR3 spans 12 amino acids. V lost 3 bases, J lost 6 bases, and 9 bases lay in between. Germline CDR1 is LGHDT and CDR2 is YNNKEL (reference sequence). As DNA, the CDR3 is TGTGCCAGCAGCCAGGCAGAATCCGAGCAGTACTTC. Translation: CASSQAESEQYF.

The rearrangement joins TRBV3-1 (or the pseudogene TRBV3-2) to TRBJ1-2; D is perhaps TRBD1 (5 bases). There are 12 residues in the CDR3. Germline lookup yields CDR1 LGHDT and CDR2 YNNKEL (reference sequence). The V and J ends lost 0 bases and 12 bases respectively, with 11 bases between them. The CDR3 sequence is CASSQEGGDDTF. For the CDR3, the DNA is TGTGCCAGCAGCCAAGAGGGGGGGGACGACACCTTC.

This CDR3 reads CASSYVRAKGLNQPQHF. The DNA for the CDR3 is TGTGCCAGCAGTTATGTCCGGGCAAAGGGGCTCAATCAGCCCCAGCATTTT. The V call is TRBV6-2 or TRBV6-3, the J call TRBJ1-5; D possibly corresponds to TRBD1 (5 bases). The germline V gene has CDR1 MNHEY and CDR2 SVGEGT. The ends were cut back, 3 bases at V and 3 bases at J, with 18 bases in the middle. This CDR3 has 17 residues.

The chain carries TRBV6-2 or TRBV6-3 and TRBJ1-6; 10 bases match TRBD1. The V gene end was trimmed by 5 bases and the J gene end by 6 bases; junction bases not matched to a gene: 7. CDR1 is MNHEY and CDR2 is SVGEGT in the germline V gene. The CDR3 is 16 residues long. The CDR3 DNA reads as TGTGCCAGCAGTGCTTACCGGACAGGGGGTAATTCACCCCTCCACTTT. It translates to CASSAYRTGGNSPLHF.